This entry concerns a single TCR beta chain. This clonotype was counted many times. There is no known antigen for this receptor. No clone much larger than this one lies a single base away; base qualities are absent. Including the terminal cysteine and phenylalanine, the CDR3 comprises 13 residues. Only the CDR3 DNA is retained, 39 bases long and in frame from the first base. Deletion took 5 bases off V and 5 bases off J, with a span of 9 bases between the germline ends. CDR1 KGHDR and CDR2 SFDVKD are derived from the germline V gene. The data are from a study of early T cells in non-severe SARS-CoV-2 infection (dated by TCRdb to the early 2020s). Concerning the study at large: Because TCR sequencing was done on bulk RNA from unsorted whole blood, the alpha and beta chains could not be paired. What the work shows at the level of the full study, not this receptor alone: VDJdb matching was skewed toward anti-spike CD8 responses and likely underestimated virus-specific expansions by missing private and CD4 specificities.

Libraries were prepared through 5' RACE. The reads were generated on a NextSeq 500. Unique molecular identifiers were attached to individual cDNA molecules in the TCR library protocol so that sequencing error and PCR bias could be corrected. Both TCR alpha and beta chains were sequenced, and tight co-correlation was observed between alpha and beta sequence abundances in each sample. Per the source publication's procedure: V gene, J gene and CDR3 annotation of TCR sequences was performed with Decombinator V4. TCRs were defined as expanded if a significant change between any two time points was detected under a Poisson model with p below 0.0001. Abundances of TCRs were expressed as counts per million after normalisation to the total number of TCRs sequenced in each sample. TRAV1-2 paired with TRAJ12, TRAJ20 or TRAJ33 defined MAIT TCRs, while TRAV10 paired with TRAJ18 defined iNKT TCRs. A search of VDJdb, accessed on 1 November 2021, was run for TCRs annotated to CMV, EBV and SARS-CoV-2, with TCRs annotated for multiple antigens excluded. The public reads were reanalyzed by TCRdb: fastp trimming at Q25, MiXCR alignment, in-frame beta chains only. Every entry covers one CDR3 protein and lists the most common genes and DNA from its rows. TCRdb, rather than the study authors, made the V and J calls. The sample table holds more than 20,000 distinct CDR3 sequences, of which around 5% were seen once. About 14% of the sample goes to the ten largest clones.

Set within a cohort of healthcare workers in London, UK, this nested case-control study involved weekly PCR testing of nasopharyngeal swabs along with blood sampling. Between 23 and 31 March 2020, the week of the UK lockdown, healthcare workers were enrolled and then followed up weekly for as long as 16 weeks. The rearranged chain carries TRBV24-1 and TRBJ2-1; the D gene lacks a confident call. Sequencing was performed on whole blood, taken at baseline. The clonotype was recovered from an adult who was a healthcare worker with PCR-confirmed SARS-CoV-2 infection or an uninfected control (not recorded which). The CDR3 is CATSVGGDNEQFF. The base sequence is TGTGCCACCAGTGTTGGCGGAGACAATGAGCAGTTCTTC.